These 29 T cell receptor beta chains originate from one sample sequenced in a study of cytomegalovirus exposure and HLA in healthy donors. 60 Vbeta and 13 Jbeta primers were used in PCR. Only in-frame clones appear in the TCRdb table, and some are missing; sequencing was by immunoSEQ multiplex PCR. Of over 150,000 clones detected, roughly 80% appear once; the ten largest clones hold approximately 2.1%. Input material: PBMCs. The source is a male donor in good health and CMV-seronegative.

This chain connects TRBV7-8 to TRBJ1-2, with D possibly TRBD1 on 6 matching bases. The germline V gene encodes CDR1 SGHVS and CDR2 FQNEAQ. This CDR3 comprises 17 residues. V was trimmed by 5 bases and J by 4 bases, leaving 23 bases between them. CDR3 nucleotide sequence: TGTGCCAGCAGCCCCCAAGTTTGGGACACCGAGGGCTATGGCTACACCTTC. It yields the protein CASSPQVWDTEGYGYTF.

The rearrangement joins TRBV9 to TRBJ1-1; no firm D call. CDR1 and CDR2 (germline): SGDLS, YYNGEE. The CDR3 covers 13 residues. V was cut by 0 bases and J by 0 bases, with 3 bases left in between. The chain's CDR3 is CASSVALNTEAFF. CDR3 nucleotide sequence: TGTGCCAGCAGCGTAGCGTTGAACACTGAAGCTTTCTTT.

This clone appeared once. The rearrangement links TRBV11-2 to TRBJ1-1; the D is unclear. V lost 5 bases and J 1 base, leaving 11 bases between the germline ends. This CDR3 is 14 amino acids long. CDR1 is SGHAT, CDR2 FQNNGV, per germline. This CDR3 is CASSQEGGNTEAFF. The CDR3 DNA reads TGTGCCAGCAGCCAAGAAGGAGGGAACACTGAAGCTTTCTTT.

The chain combines TRBV19 with TRBJ1-5; no clear D gene. The CDR3 has 14 amino acids. Per germline, CDR1 LNHDA and CDR2 SQIVND (reference sequence). V was clipped by 5 bases and J by 2 bases, with 10 bases between them. Here the CDR3 reads CASSWIGGNQPQHF. CDR3 coding DNA: TGTGCCAGTAGTTGGATCGGGGGCAATCAGCCCCAGCATTTT. The full variable domain, in which reference TRBV19 and TRBJ1-5 provide the parts outside the CDR3, is DGGITQSPKYLFRKEGQNVTLSCEQNLNHDAMYWYRQDPGQGLRLIYYSQIVNDFQKGDIAEGYSVSREKKESFPLTVTSAQKNPTAFYLCASSWIGGNQPQHFGDGTRLSIL.

The chain couples TRBV2 to TRBJ1-4, with 11 bases matching TRBD1. The CDR3 consists of 15 residues. V trimming: 5 bases; J trimming: 8 bases; junction bases outside the gene matches: 7. Germline V gene data show CDR1 as SNHLY and CDR2 as FYNNEI. The CDR3: CASSPRTGGAEKLFF. CDR3 sequence (DNA): TGTGCCAGCAGTCCCCGGACAGGGGGCGCGGAAAAACTGTTTTTT.

The gene calls are TRBV6-5 and TRBJ1-4, with TRBD1 matching over 7 bases. The germline gives CDR1 MNHEY, CDR2 SVGAGI. The length of the CDR3 is 15 residues. V was pared by 2 bases and J by 7 bases, with 7 bases of the junction left unmatched. The CDR3 region has the DNA TGTGCCAGCAGTTACAGGGGGCAGGGCGGTGAAAAACTGTTTTTT. It specifies CASSYRGQGGEKLFF.

The rearrangement joins TRBV29-1 to TRBJ2-1; TRBD2 matches at 11 bases. The CDR3 loop spans 15 amino acids. Germline V gene sequence: CDR1 SQVTM, CDR2 ANQGSEA. With V trimmed by 0 bases and J by 7 bases, 5 bases remained unmatched. CDR3 in amino acids: CSVEDLAGGGNEQFF. CDR3 coding DNA: TGCAGCGTTGAAGATCTAGCGGGGGGCGGGAATGAGCAGTTCTTC.

The chain joins TRBV4-1 to TRBJ2-7; no definite D call. Trimming stripped 4 bases from V and 0 bases from J, with 13 bases between. The CDR3 runs to 15 residues. In germline, CDR1 is MGHRA, CDR2 YSYEKL. The CDR3 reads CASSPYPRSSYEQYF. CDR3 DNA sequence: TGCGCCAGCAGCCCCTACCCCCGGAGCTCCTACGAGCAGTACTTC.

The V gene is TRBV6-9, the J gene TRBJ1-2; D perhaps matches TRBD1 (5 bases). The CDR3 runs to 20 residues. Between the trimmed V and J ends, which lost 0 bases and 6 bases, there was a span of 29 bases. CDR1 and CDR2 (germline): MNHGY, SVAAGI. The CDR3 loop reads CASSYSSGSREDKAVDGYTF. In DNA form, the CDR3 reads TGTGCCAGCAGTTATTCGTCAGGGTCGCGGGAGGATAAGGCGGTCGATGGCTACACCTTC.

The chain is built from TRBV11-2 and TRBJ2-5; 12 nucleotides align to TRBD1. Germline CDR1 and CDR2: SGHAT and FQNNGV. The CDR3 extends over 17 amino acids. Trimming cost V 5 bases and J 2 bases; bases outside gene matches: 9. The CDR3 sequence is CASSNPGGQGAQETQYF. For the CDR3, the DNA is TGTGCCAGCAGCAACCCAGGGGGACAGGGGGCACAAGAGACCCAGTACTTC. Together with reference TRBV11-2 and TRBJ2-5, the CDR3 gives the full variable domain: EAGVAQSPRYKIIEKRQSVAFWCNPISGHATLYWYQQILGQGPKLLIQFQNNGVVDDSQLPKDRFSAERLKGVDSTLKIQPAKLEDSAVYLCASSNPGGQGAQETQYFGPGTRLLVL.

The CDR3 loop is CAWSVRREFRATDTQYF. The CDR3 DNA reads as TGTGCCTGGAGTGTACGGAGGGAATTTCGGGCCACAGATACGCAGTATTTT. The V gene is TRBV30, the J gene TRBJ2-3; D perhaps matches TRBD2 (6 bases). Deletions cut 0 bases from V and 2 bases from J, with 18 bases between. CDR1 is GTSNPN, CDR2 SVGIG, per germline (reference sequence). This CDR3 comprises 17 residues.

The DNA of the CDR3 is TGTGCCAGCAGCTCCCGAGTGACAGGGGCGACAGATACGCAGTATTTT. Its protein is CASSSRVTGATDTQYF. J is TRBJ2-3 and V is TRBV7-2, with 8 nucleotides matching TRBD1. V was pared by 4 bases and J by 3 bases, with 9 bases of the junction left unmatched. Germline V lookup: CDR1 SGHTA, CDR2 FQGNSA. This CDR3 contains 16 residues.

This clone was found a few times. This sequence joins TRBV11-2 and TRBJ1-4, with 9 bases that match TRBD1. The V gene's germline CDR1 is SGHAT and CDR2 FQNNGV. J gave up 8 bases and V 6 bases, and 7 bases lay outside the gene matches. The CDR3 runs 14 residues. CDR3 nucleotide sequence: TGTGCCAGCAGTCTACAGGGGGCGAGGGAAAAACTGTTTTTT. It is translated as CASSLQGAREKLFF.

This chain links TRBV6-6 with TRBJ2-2; D may be TRBD1 (5 bases). CDR1 and CDR2 from the germline V gene are MNHNY and SVGAGI (reference sequence). Trimming cost V 0 bases and J 3 bases, with 11 bases left between them. The CDR3 length is 16 residues. CDR3 nucleotide sequence: TGTGCCAGCAGTTACTCGAGGCAGGGCGACACCGGGGAGCTGTTTTTT. Translation: CASSYSRQGDTGELFF.

The chain is built from TRBV6-5 and TRBJ1-3; unclear D gene. V lost 0 bases, J lost 0 bases, and 9 bases lay in between. CDR3 length: 16 amino acids. Germline CDR1 reads MNHEY; CDR2 reads SVGAGI. CDR3 nucleotide sequence: TGTGCCAGCAGTTACTCACCAGGTTCCTCTGGAAACACCATATATTTT. It specifies CASSYSPGSSGNTIYF.

The DNA for the CDR3 is TGCGCCAGCAAAGTGGGACAGGGAGAAGAGCAGTACTTC. Protein product: CASKVGQGEEQYF. The gene calls are TRBV5-1 and TRBJ2-5; 9 bases fit TRBD1. This CDR3 has 13 residues. Looked up from germline, CDR1 is SGHRS and CDR2 is YFSETQ. Trimming removed 6 bases from V and 11 bases from J; junction bases left unmatched: 11.

The CDR3 coding sequence is TGTGCCAGCAGCAAGCGGGACGCACAACCAGGGGAGACCCAGTACTTC. Translation: CASSKRDAQPGETQYF. This chain links TRBV7-8 with TRBJ2-5, with 7 bases fitting TRBD2. Germline CDR1 and CDR2: SGHVS and FQNEAQ. CDR3 length: 16 residues. J gave up 5 bases and V 5 bases, and 14 bases lay outside the gene matches.

V gene TRBV5-1 combines with J gene TRBJ2-5, with TRBD1 matching 12 bases. V lost 3 bases to trimming and J lost 9 bases; unmatched junction nucleotides: 18. The germline gives CDR1 SGHRS, CDR2 YFSETQ. This CDR3 is built from 18 residues. Here the CDR3 reads CASSSTSGWDRGPMAQYF. CDR3 in DNA: TGCGCCAGCAGCTCCACCTCAGGGTGGGACAGGGGGCCCATGGCCCAGTACTTC. The variable domain in full, completed from reference TRBV5-1 and TRBJ2-5, reads KAGVTQTPRYLIKTRGQQVTLSCSPISGHRSVSWYQQTPGQGLQFLFEYFSETQRNKGNFPGRFSGRQFSNSRSEMNVSTLELGDSALYLCASSSTSGWDRGPMAQYFGPGTRLLVL.

The J gene is TRBJ1-5, the V gene TRBV5-8; 9 bases are shared with TRBD1. This CDR3 comprises 15 residues. The V gene end was trimmed by 5 bases and the J gene end by 4 bases; junction bases not matched to a gene: 7. From germline, CDR1 is SGHTS and CDR2 YDEGEE. CDR3 sequence: CASRPRTGDNQPQHF. In nucleotides, the CDR3 is TGTGCCAGCAGACCGAGGACAGGGGATAATCAGCCCCAGCATTTT.

This chain connects TRBV18 to TRBJ1-4; D ambiguous. Deletions cut 0 bases from V and 3 bases from J, with 8 bases between. Germline V gene data show CDR1 as KGHSH and CDR2 as LQKENI. The CDR3 is 15 amino acids. The CDR3 nucleotides are TGTGCCAGCTCACCACCGGGCAGGCCTAATGAAAAACTGTTTTTT. Protein sequence: CASSPPGRPNEKLFF.

This clone was detected only a few times. The chain employs TRBV11-2 and TRBJ1-3; a weak D match, TRBD1 (6 bases). The CDR3 has 17 amino acids. Germline CDR1 and CDR2: SGHAT and FQNNGV. Trimming left V 0 bases short and J 1 base short, with 13 bases between. The CDR3, as DNA: TGTGCCAGCAGCTTAGATCGGGTGGGGGCATCTGGAAACACCATATATTTT. This encodes CASSLDRVGASGNTIYF. Full variable domain (outside the CDR3, taken from reference TRBV11-2 and TRBJ1-3): EAGVAQSPRYKIIEKRQSVAFWCNPISGHATLYWYQQILGQGPKLLIQFQNNGVVDDSQLPKDRFSAERLKGVDSTLKIQPAKLEDSAVYLCASSLDRVGASGNTIYFGEGSWLTVV.

The chain joins TRBV15 to TRBJ2-2; 8 bases fit TRBD1. Germline assignment: CDR1 LNHNV and CDR2 YYDKDF (reference sequence). The V gene end was trimmed by 3 bases and the J gene end by 3 bases; junction bases not matched to a gene: 3. This CDR3 is built from 15 residues. CDR3 residues: CATSRTGVDTGELFF. CDR3 coding DNA: TGTGCCACCAGCAGGACAGGGGTGGACACCGGGGAGCTGTTTTTT.

The rearrangement links TRBV10-2 to TRBJ2-1; maybe TRBD2 (7 bases). This CDR3 is built from 15 residues. In germline, CDR1 is WSHSY, CDR2 SAAADI. Trimming cost V 3 bases and J 0 bases, with 9 bases left between them. The CDR3 is CASSDGGHSYNEQFF. DNA for the CDR3: TGCGCCAGCAGTGACGGGGGGCACTCCTACAATGAGCAGTTCTTC.

The genes are TRBV28 and TRBJ1-2; the match to TRBD1 covers 9 bases. The V gene end was trimmed by 3 bases and the J gene end by 4 bases; junction bases not matched to a gene: 0. CDR1 MDHEN and CDR2 SYDVKM come from the germline V gene. The length of the CDR3 is 13 residues. The CDR3 DNA follows: TGTGCCAGCAGTTTGACAGGGGGCTATGGCTACACCTTC. Translating it yields CASSLTGGYGYTF.

The chain carries TRBV10-1 and TRBJ2-5; tentative D call: TRBD1 (6 bases). The CDR3 sequence is 12 residues long. The germline V gene has CDR1 WNHNN and CDR2 SYGVQD (reference sequence). V lost 4 bases to trimming and J lost 7 bases, with 10 bases between them. CDR3 DNA sequence: TGCGCCAGCAGTGGGGAGACAGGGACCCAGTACTTC. Protein product: CASSGETGTQYF.

The chain recombines TRBV6-5 with TRBJ1-2, with a tentative D call TRBD1 (5 bases). V was trimmed by 0 bases and J by 5 bases, leaving 10 bases between them. The CDR3 has 14 amino acids. The germline V gene has CDR1 MNHEY and CDR2 SVGAGI. The CDR3 here is CASSYSGGLYGYTF. As DNA, the CDR3 is TGTGCCAGCAGTTACTCGGGGGGTCTTTATGGCTACACCTTC.

The CDR3 DNA sequence: TGTGCCAGCAGTGACGGACGGGGTGAAGCTTTCTTT. This gives the protein CASSDGRGEAFF. V gene TRBV6-6 combines with J gene TRBJ1-1; no clear D. The CDR3 has 12 amino acids. Germline V CDR1 and CDR2: MNHNY, SVGAGI (reference sequence). The V gene lost 5 bases and the J gene lost 7 bases, with 11 bases spanning the gap.

The rearrangement joins TRBV5-1 to TRBJ2-1; D unclear. The V end was cut by 2 bases, the J end by 4 bases, with 13 bases between. The CDR3 extends over 15 amino acids. Germline V gene lookup returns CDR1 SGHRS and CDR2 YFSETQ. The CDR3 bases are TGCGCCAGCAGCTTATCCGCCTATGCATACAATGAGCAGTTCTTC. It specifies CASSLSAYAYNEQFF.

The chain is built from TRBV7-9 and TRBJ1-2; maybe TRBD1 (6 bases). This CDR3 has 14 amino acids. Trimming pared 1 base from V and 8 bases from J, leaving 14 bases between. The germline CDR1 and CDR2 sequences are SEHNR and FQNEAQ (reference sequence). The CDR3 bases are TGTGCCAGCAGCTTAGGGACAGACAAGGTCGGCTACACCTTC. It encodes CASSLGTDKVGYTF. Full variable domain (outside the CDR3, taken from reference TRBV7-9 and TRBJ1-2): DTGVSQNPRHKITKRGQNVTFRCDPISEHNRLYWYRQTLGQGPEFLTYFQNEAQLEKSRLLSDRFSAERPKGSFSTLEIQRTEQGDSAMYLCASSLGTDKVGYTFGSGTRLTVV.